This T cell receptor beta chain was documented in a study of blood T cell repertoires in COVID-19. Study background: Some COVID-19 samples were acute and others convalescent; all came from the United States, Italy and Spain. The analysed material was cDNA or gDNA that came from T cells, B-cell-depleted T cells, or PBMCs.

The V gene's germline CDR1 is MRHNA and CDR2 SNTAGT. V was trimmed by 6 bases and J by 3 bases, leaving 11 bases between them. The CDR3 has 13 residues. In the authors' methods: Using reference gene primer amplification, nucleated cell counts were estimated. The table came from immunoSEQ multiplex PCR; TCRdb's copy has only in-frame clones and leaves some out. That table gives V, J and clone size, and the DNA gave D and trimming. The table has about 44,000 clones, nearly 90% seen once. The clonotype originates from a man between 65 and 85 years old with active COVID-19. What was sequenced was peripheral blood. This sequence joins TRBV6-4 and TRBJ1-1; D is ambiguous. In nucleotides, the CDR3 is TGTGCCAGCAGGCGGGCTGGGGACACTGAAGCTTTCTTT. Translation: CASRRAGDTEAFF.